The clone carrying this T cell receptor (beta chain) was observed at least ten times. No antigen is known for it. This record comes from a study of T cells in Graves' hyperthyroidism and ophthalmopathy. Study-wide points: A model of 13 V-J features distinguished ophthalmopathy from stable hyperthyroidism.

The investigators amplified TCR beta CDR3 regions from RNA transcripts. Using the HTBI primer set, a first-round RT-PCR was run on the TCR CDR3. Via MiXCR, TCRdb re-called the multiplex PCR reads, giving one row per CDR3 protein. Of approximately 530,000 distinct CDR3 sequences in the sample, over 15% are singletons; the top ten hold 18%. The germline V gene encodes CDR1 SGHTA and CDR2 FQGNSA. V was pared by 1 base and J by 2 bases, with 7 bases between. This CDR3 spans 14 amino acids. This clonotype originated in a woman aged 18-30 years with Graves' hyperthyroidism. The rearrangement uses TRBV7-2 and TRBJ2-3; D remains ambiguous. Sequencing was done on a sample of blood. The chain's CDR3 is CASSLGGLTDTQYF. DNA for the CDR3: TGTGCCAGCAGCTTAGGTGGCCTCACAGATACGCAGTATTTT.